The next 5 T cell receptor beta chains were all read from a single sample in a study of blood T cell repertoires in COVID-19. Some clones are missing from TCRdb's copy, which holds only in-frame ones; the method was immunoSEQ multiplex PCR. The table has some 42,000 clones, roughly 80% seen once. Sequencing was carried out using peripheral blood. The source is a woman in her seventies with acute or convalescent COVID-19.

CDR3 coding DNA: TGTGCCAGCAGCTTAGTAAATGCTGAAGCTTTCTTT. Translation gives CASSLVNAEAFF. V gene TRBV7-2 combines with J gene TRBJ1-1; D gene uncertain. Germline CDR1 SGHTA, CDR2 FQGNSA. V was pared by 1 base and J by 6 bases, with 6 bases between. The CDR3 runs to 12 residues. Full variable domain (outside the CDR3, taken from reference TRBV7-2 and TRBJ1-1): GAGVSQSPSNKVTEKGKDVELRCDPISGHTALYWYRQSLGQGLEFLIYFQGNSAPDKSGLPSDRFSAERTGGSVSTLTIQRTQQEDSAVYLCASSLVNAEAFFGQGTRLTVV.

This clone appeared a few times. CDR3: CASSSTGPEQYF. In DNA, the CDR3 is TGTGCCAGCAGCTCAACAGGACCCGAGCAGTACTTC. This sequence joins TRBV11-1 and TRBJ2-7; possibly TRBD1 for D (5 bases). The CDR3 extends over 12 amino acids. The germline CDR1 and CDR2 sequences are SGHAT and FQDESV (reference sequence). The germline V and J ends were trimmed by 4 bases and 6 bases, with 10 bases remaining between them. The full variable domain, in which reference TRBV11-1 and TRBJ2-7 provide the parts outside the CDR3, is EAEVAQSPRYKITEKSQAVAFWCDPISGHATLYWYRQILGQGPELLVQFQDESVVDDSQLPKDRFSAERLKGVDSTLKIQPAELGDSAMYLCASSSTGPEQYFGPGTRLTVT.

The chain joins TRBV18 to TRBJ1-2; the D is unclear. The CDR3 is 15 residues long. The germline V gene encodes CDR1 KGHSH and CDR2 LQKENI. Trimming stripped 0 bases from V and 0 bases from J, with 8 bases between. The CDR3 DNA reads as TGTGCCAGCTCACCACCGGGAGTAGCTAACTATGGCTACACCTTC. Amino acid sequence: CASSPPGVANYGYTF.

The CDR3, as DNA: TGTGCCAGCAGCCCGCTCGGCGGACAGAACCCGGTCGATACGCAGTATTTT. It specifies CASSPLGGQNPVDTQYF. The chain links TRBV7-3 to TRBJ2-3, with a tentative D call TRBD1 (6 bases). This CDR3 has 17 residues. The V gene lost 5 bases and the J gene lost 6 bases, with 24 bases spanning the gap. CDR1 and CDR2 (germline): SGHTA, FQGTGA.

The CDR3 loop reads CASSRQQGSAEAFF. The DNA for the CDR3 is TGTGCCAGCAGTCGACAACAGGGCTCGGCTGAAGCTTTCTTT. The rearrangement joins TRBV3-1 (or the pseudogene TRBV3-2) to TRBJ1-1; D is possibly TRBD1 (6 bases). V lost 6 bases and J 6 bases, leaving 17 bases between the germline ends. The germline CDR1 and CDR2 sequences are LGHDT and YNNKEL (reference sequence). The CDR3 is 14 residues long.